The 5 T cell receptor beta chains listed next were all sequenced from one sample in a study of T cells in Graves' hyperthyroidism and ophthalmopathy. Authors of the study amplified TCR beta CDR3 regions from RNA transcripts. When the TCR CDR3 underwent first-round RT-PCR, the HTBI primer set was used. TCRdb re-analysed the multiplex PCR reads in MiXCR, keeping a single row per CDR3 protein. Of around 700,000 distinct CDR3 sequences in the sample, just over 35% were seen once. The sample was blood. The receptors here all came from a woman aged 40 to 50 with Graves' hyperthyroidism.

This clonotype showed up many times. An end of the junction does not agree with germline; a read error may underlie this. The chain joins TRBV29-1 to TRBJ1-1, with D possibly matching TRBD1 (5 bases). The CDR3 contains 15 residues. Per germline, CDR1 SQVTM and CDR2 ANQGSEA. The CDR3 bases are TGCAGCGTTGGGCCAAGGGGACGGGGAAACAGTGAAGCTTTCTTT. It yields the protein CSVGPRGRGNSEAFF. The whole variable domain, filled in from reference TRBV29-1 and TRBJ1-1, reads SAVISQKPSRDICQRGTSLTIQCQVDSQVTMMFWYRQQPGQSLTLIATANQGSEATYESGFVIDKFPISRPNLTFSTLTVSNMSPEDSSIYLCSVGPRGRGNSEAFFGQGTRLTVV.

This clonotype showed up many times. V gene TRBV15 combines with J gene TRBJ1-6, with 7 bases identical to TRBD1. Germline V gene sequence: CDR1 LNHNV, CDR2 YYDKDF (reference sequence). After removal of 3 bases from V and 8 bases from J, the junction contained 7 bases not matched to a gene. The CDR3 has 15 amino acids. The CDR3 DNA reads as TGTGCCACCAGCAGTGCAAGCGACAGGGATTCACCCCTCCACTTT. Residues: CATSSASDRDSPLHF.

This clonotype was detected many times. V is TRBV5-6 and J is TRBJ1-6; D is unclear. This CDR3 has 14 amino acids. V lost 1 base and J 5 bases, leaving 7 bases between the germline ends. The germline gives CDR1 SGHDT, CDR2 YYEEEE. In DNA, the CDR3 is TGTGCCAGCAGCTTGCCATCTGATAATTCACCCCTCCACTTT. Translating gives CASSLPSDNSPLHF.

In its sample, this clonotype was seen a few times. The chain employs TRBV6-5 and TRBJ1-4; 10 bases are a match to TRBD1. The CDR3 has 15 amino acids. J lost 7 bases, V lost 6 bases, and 8 bases had no gene match. Germline V lookup: CDR1 MNHEY, CDR2 SVGAGI. CDR3 DNA: TGTGCCAGCAGGTGGGACAGGGGAGGAAGTGAAAAACTGTTTTTT. Its translation: CASRWDRGGSEKLFF.

This clonotype has ten or more counts. V usage is TRBV9 and J usage is TRBJ1-3; no reliable D call. CDR1 SGDLS and CDR2 YYNGEE come from the germline V gene. The length of the CDR3 is 13 residues. In DNA form, the CDR3 reads TGTGGTTCGGGCGGTAGCTCTGGAAACACCATATATTTT. Translating it yields CGSGGSSGNTIYF.